Each of the 9 T cell receptor beta chains below was sequenced from the same sample in a study of CD8 T cells in ankylosing spondylitis. TCRdb recomputed calls from the 5' RACE reads with MiXCR, one row per CDR3 protein. The repertoire has around 440,000 distinct CDR3 sequences, 17% of them found once; the top ten carry approximately 0.97%. The study's findings and limits: One TCR beta motif, made up of under ten highly homologous variants, appeared characteristic of ankylosing spondylitis blood.

No antigen has been assigned to these receptors. Sequenced: blood, either unsorted or a sorted T cell fraction (not recorded which). The origin of the receptors is a male donor with ankylosing spondylitis.

This clonotype showed up just a few times. The genes are TRBV18 and TRBJ2-1; the match to TRBD2 covers 12 bases. The CDR3 sequence is 17 residues long. Trimming cost V 3 bases and J 0 bases; bases outside gene matches: 3. Germline V CDR1 and CDR2: KGHSH, LQKENI. The chain's CDR3 is CASSPTTSGSSYNEQFF. As DNA, the CDR3 is TGTGCCAGCTCACCGACGACTAGCGGGAGCTCCTACAATGAGCAGTTCTTC.

This clonotype was seen more than once but under ten times. V usage is TRBV29-1 and J usage is TRBJ2-3; TRBD2 agrees at 11 bases. This CDR3 comprises 16 residues. V lost 6 bases and J lost 4; bases outside the gene matches: 12. Germline lookup yields CDR1 SQVTM and CDR2 ANQGSEA. The CDR3, as DNA: TGCAGCGTCACTAGCGGGAGAAGGTATAACGCAGATACGCAGTATTTT. This sequence encodes CSVTSGRRYNADTQYF.

This clonotype was detected ten times or more. The rearrangement links TRBV29-1 to TRBJ2-3, with TRBD2 as a possible D gene (5 bases). The CDR3 contains 11 residues. The germline V and J ends were trimmed by 2 bases and 9 bases, with 9 bases remaining between them. The germline CDR1 and CDR2 sequences are SQVTM and ANQGSEA. The CDR3 sequence: CSVELRETQYF. The CDR3 nucleotides are TGCAGCGTTGAATTGAGGGAGACGCAGTATTTT.

This clonotype turned up a few times. V usage is TRBV7-3 and J usage is TRBJ2-3; TRBD2 matches 12 bases. CDR3 size: 15 residues. The ends lost 4 bases at V and 4 bases at J; junction bases unmatched: 3. CDR1 and CDR2 from the germline V gene are SGHTA and FQGTGA. The CDR3 sequence: CASSSSGRVADTQYF. CDR3 DNA sequence: TGTGCCAGCAGCTCTAGCGGGAGGGTGGCAGATACGCAGTATTTT.

The V and J genes are TRBV5-1 and TRBJ2-7, with TRBD1 identical over 12 bases. After removal of 0 bases from V and 5 bases from J, the junction contained 3 bases not matched to a gene. Germline CDR1 is SGHRS and CDR2 is YFSETQ. The CDR3 totals 15 residues. The CDR3 loop is CASSLGGTGGDEQYF. CDR3 DNA: TGCGCCAGCAGCTTGGGAGGGACAGGGGGCGACGAGCAGTACTTC.

This clonotype was seen a few times. This chain links TRBV29-1 with TRBJ1-4; possible D gene TRBD1, 5 bases. CDR1 and CDR2 (germline): SQVTM, ANQGSEA. V was shortened by 6 bases and J by 4 bases, with 12 bases between the two germline ends. The CDR3 contains 13 residues. This CDR3 reads CSVLTGYNEKLFF. CDR3 sequence (DNA): TGCAGCGTGCTCACAGGATATAATGAAAAACTGTTTTTT.

V usage is TRBV5-4 and J usage is TRBJ2-3, with TRBD2 identical over 8 bases. V lost 7 bases to trimming and J lost 5 bases; unmatched junction nucleotides: 6. The germline gives CDR1 SGHNT, CDR2 YYREEE (reference sequence). The CDR3 runs to 13 residues. The CDR3: CASGGLERDTQYF. For the CDR3, the DNA is TGTGCCAGCGGGGGACTAGAGCGAGATACGCAGTATTTT. Variable domain in full (rest from reference TRBV5-4 and TRBJ2-3): ETGVTQSPTHLIKTRGQQVTLRCSSQSGHNTVSWYQQALGQGPQFIFQYYREEENGRGNFPPRFSGLQFPNYSSELNVNALELDDSALYLCASGGLERDTQYFGPGTRLTVL.

The table lists this clonotype with a few counts. The chain carries TRBV21-1 and TRBJ1-1. TRBV21-1 is a known pseudogene. The CDR3 covers 13 residues. The CDR3 DNA reads as TGTGCCAGCAGCAAACTCGGCCCAGGGAGGGCTTTCTTT. It yields the protein CASSKLGPGRAFF.

V usage is TRBV3-1 and J usage is TRBJ1-2; D might be TRBD1 (5 bases). This CDR3 comprises 14 residues. Germline loops: CDR1 LGHDT, CDR2 YNNKEL (reference sequence). V shed 4 bases and J shed 4 bases, with 13 bases lying between them. The CDR3 spells CASSPRGLTYGYTF. For the CDR3, the DNA is TGTGCCAGCAGCCCACGGGGCCTTACCTATGGCTACACCTTC.